The clone carrying this T cell receptor (beta chain) was recorded once. Its antigen is as yet unknown. This sample was included in a study of beta chain features in type 1 diabetes. Whole-study findings and limits: The study found fewer insertions and more deletions at VDJ junctions in type 1 diabetes patients. For Type 1 diabetes patients, all four CD4+ subsets carried TCRB CDR3s that were moderately but significantly shorter.

The entirety of the isolated RNA underwent reverse transcription, so expressed TCRB transcripts were sequenced. Here immunoSEQ multiplex PCR was the method, and the copy in TCRdb shows in-frame clones only, minus some. The sample holds hundreds of thousands of clones, about a tenth seen once. Trimming cost V 3 bases and J 1 base, with 10 bases left between them. This CDR3 region has 14 residues. CDR1 is SNHLY, CDR2 FYNNEI, per germline. This rearrangement joins TRBV2 to TRBJ2-7; TRBD1 is a possible D gene (6 bases). Sequenced input: naive CD4+ T cells from blood. The TCR sequence derives from a man aged 30-40 years with type 1 diabetes. CDR3 bases: TGTGCCAGCAGTGAGTGGGGGCAGTCCTACGAGCAGTACTTC. Amino acid sequence: CASSEWGQSYEQYF.